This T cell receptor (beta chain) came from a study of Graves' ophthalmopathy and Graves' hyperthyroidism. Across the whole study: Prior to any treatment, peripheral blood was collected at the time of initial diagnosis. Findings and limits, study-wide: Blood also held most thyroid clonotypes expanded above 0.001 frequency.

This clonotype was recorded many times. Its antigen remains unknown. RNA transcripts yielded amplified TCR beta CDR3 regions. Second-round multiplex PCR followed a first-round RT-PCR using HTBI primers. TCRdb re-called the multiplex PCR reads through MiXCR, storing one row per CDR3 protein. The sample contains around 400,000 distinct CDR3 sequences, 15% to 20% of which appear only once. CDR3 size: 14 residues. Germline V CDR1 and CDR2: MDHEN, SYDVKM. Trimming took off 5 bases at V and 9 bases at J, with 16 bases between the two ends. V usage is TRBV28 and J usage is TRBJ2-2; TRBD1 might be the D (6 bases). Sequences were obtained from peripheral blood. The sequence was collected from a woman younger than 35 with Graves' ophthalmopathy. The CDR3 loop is CASSQEQGSRELFF. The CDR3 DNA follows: TGTGCCAGCAGTCAAGAACAGGGCTCCAGGGAGCTGTTTTTT.